The present TCR beta chain was sequenced within a study of T cell changes during pregnancy in multiple sclerosis. TCRdb's table, derived via immunoSEQ multiplex PCR, lists solely in-frame clones and lacks some. The repertoire holds 69,000 or so clones, with more than 85% as singletons. Germline V lookup: CDR1 SGHAT, CDR2 FQDESV (reference sequence). The germline V and J ends were trimmed by 3 bases and 1 base, with 16 bases remaining between them. The CDR3 contains 18 residues. The material was CD4+ T cells from peripheral blood mononuclear cells, obtained in the third trimester of pregnancy. The chain joins TRBV11-1 to TRBJ2-6; tentative D call: TRBD1 (5 bases). The source of this sequence is a female donor in good health, enrolled as a control in a pregnancy study. The CDR3 DNA reads as TGTGCCAGCAGCTTGAGTATCAGGGTAGGATCTGGGGCCAACGTCCTGACTTTC. It codes for CASSLSIRVGSGANVLTF. Variable domain in full (rest from reference TRBV11-1 and TRBJ2-6): EAEVAQSPRYKITEKSQAVAFWCDPISGHATLYWYRQILGQGPELLVQFQDESVVDDSQLPKDRFSAERLKGVDSTLKIQPAELGDSAMYLCASSLSIRVGSGANVLTFGAGSRLTVL.